This TCR beta chain originates from a study of T cell responses to AZD1222 COVID-19 vaccine. Study findings and constraints: Spike-specific TCRs gained breadth and depth after people received two AZD1222 doses. Vaccine-associated CD4 TCRs ranged over spike, dominating at 160-218 and 743-854. At study baseline, merely six AZD1222 recipients were seropositive. Most donors were white British and more were female, and clonal diversity was possibly underestimated.

Worth noting for this clone: As yet, its antigen is unknown.

TCRdb keeps only in-frame clones here, not all; method: immunoSEQ multiplex PCR. The sample shows 95,000 to 150,000 clones, about 90% of them seen only once. Sequenced material: peripheral blood, taken on day 0 of AZD1222 vaccination. This clonotype was sampled from an adult in good health.

CDR3 protein: CASSSPFGGGGNQPQHF. CDR3 DNA: TGTGCCAGCAGCTCTCCCTTTGGAGGGGGCGGCAATCAGCCCCAGCATTTT. V is TRBV5-8 and J is TRBJ1-5, with 7 bases that match TRBD1. Unmatched junction bases numbered 11, after V lost 3 bases and J lost 2 bases. This CDR3 has 17 residues. Germline-derived CDR1 and CDR2 are SGHTS and YDEGEE.